The T cell receptor (beta chain) described here comes from a study of patients and donors after allogeneic stem cell transplantation. The CDR3 loop spans 13 amino acids. V lost 7 bases to trimming and J lost 5 bases; unmatched junction nucleotides: 3. Each CDR3 protein gets one entry after TCRdb re-called the RT-PCR reads with MiXCR. This table has about 960,000 distinct CDR3 sequences, roughly 18% appearing once. The V and J genes are TRBV12-3 or TRBV12-4 and TRBJ2-3, with TRBD2 matching over 10 bases. The sample consisted of blood, either unsorted or a sorted T cell fraction (not recorded which). This receptor was identified in a human donor who was either an allogeneic HSCT recipient or a stem cell or donor lymphocyte infusion donor (not recorded which). It is not recorded whose cells these are; they may come from a transplant donor. This CDR3 reads CASKIAGGDTQYF. In nucleotides, the CDR3 is TGTGCCAGCAAAATAGCGGGAGGAGATACGCAGTATTTT.